This TCR beta chain was captured in a study of T-cell memory formation after mild COVID-19. Study in general: TCR clusters showed largely donor specificity. Overall study results and limits: A balance of CD4 and CD8 characterized clones contracting day 15 to 85, whereas later expanders leaned CD4+. The finding that pre-infection memory included some responding clones suggested that cross-reactive memory joined.

On this clonotype itself: Its antigen is not known.

TCRdb processed the 5' RACE reads anew with MiXCR; each CDR3 protein has one entry. The table lists roughly 370,000 distinct CDR3 sequences, 16% of them singletons. The CDR3 covers 13 residues. The germline CDR1 and CDR2 sequences are MNHEY and SVGAGI. The trim removed 5 bases at V and 14 bases at J, leaving 11 bases unmatched. The specimen sequenced was PBMCs or a T cell subset sorted from them (not recorded which). The clonotype comes from a man aged 18 to 30 who had mild COVID-19 (a few samples of this study predate the infection). Cell type and time point are not known. V gene TRBV6-5 combines with J gene TRBJ1-4; TRBD1 matches at 7 bases. The CDR3: CASSERQGFPLFF. The CDR3 bases are TGTGCCAGCAGTGAGCGACAGGGCTTTCCCCTGTTTTTT.